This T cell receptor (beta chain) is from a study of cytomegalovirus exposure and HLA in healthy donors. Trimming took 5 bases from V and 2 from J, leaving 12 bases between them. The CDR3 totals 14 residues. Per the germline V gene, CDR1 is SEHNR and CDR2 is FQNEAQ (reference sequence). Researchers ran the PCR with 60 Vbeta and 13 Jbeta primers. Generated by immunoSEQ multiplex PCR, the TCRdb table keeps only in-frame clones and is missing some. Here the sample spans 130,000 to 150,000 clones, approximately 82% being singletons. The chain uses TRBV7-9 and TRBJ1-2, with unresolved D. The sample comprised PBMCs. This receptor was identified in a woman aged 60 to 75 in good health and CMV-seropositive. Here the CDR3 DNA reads TGTGCCAGCAGCCGCGGAGAGGGAAACTATGGCTACACCTTC. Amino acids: CASSRGEGNYGYTF. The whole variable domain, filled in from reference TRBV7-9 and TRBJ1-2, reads DTGVSQNPRHKITKRGQNVTFRCDPISEHNRLYWYRQTLGQGPEFLTYFQNEAQLEKSRLLSDRFSAERPKGSFSTLEIQRTEQGDSAMYLCASSRGEGNYGYTFGSGTRLTVV.